The present entry profiles one T cell receptor (beta chain) with its context. The data were obtained in a study of sequential checkpoint blockade in melanoma. About the study: Patients were randomized 1:1 to nivolumab-then-ipilimumab or ipilimumab-then-nivolumab first-line.

Trimming stripped 10 bases from V and 4 bases from J, with 17 bases between. Germline V gene data show CDR1 as SGHDN and CDR2 as FVKESK. This CDR3 is built from 14 residues. Here immunoSEQ multiplex PCR was the method, and the copy in TCRdb shows in-frame clones only, minus some. The sample includes roughly 30,000 clones, over 80% of them seen just once. Treatment indicated: randomized to nivolumab then ipilimumab (arm A) or the reverse (arm B). PBMC sorting kept live CD3+CD8+ cells without CD19 or CD56. The genes are TRBV14 and TRBJ1-3, with D maybe TRBD1 (5 bases). The material sequenced was CD8+ T cells sorted from blood (inferred from file names), taken from a patient given nivolumab and ipilimumab in sequence. The clonotype comes from a human donor with melanoma. The CDR3 is CAIRVRDPGNTIYF. The CDR3 DNA reads TGTGCCATCCGAGTCAGGGATCCCGGAAACACCATATATTTT.